This T cell receptor (beta chain) comes out of a study of CD8+CD57+ T cells in acquired aplastic anemia. Study context: Sorted CD4+ and CD8+ cells gave a mean 3.2 ug DNA, range about 0.19 to 27.4 ug. Mean read depth for CD4+ cells from healthy donors was approximately 10 million. Study conclusions and caveats: CD8+ Simpson's diversity showed no significant patient-control difference. Found in both controls and patients were approximately 31 CD8+ CDR3 sequences.

The template used for profiling TCR beta VDJ and CDR3 was genomic DNA. TCRdb redid the calling of the reads with MiXCR, one entry per CDR3 protein. There are hundreds of thousands of distinct CDR3 sequences in the sample; about two thirds occur only once, and approximately 3.8% lies in the top ten. Details on this clonotype: Its antigen is currently unknown.

Sample: sorted CD4+, CD8+, or CD8+CD57+ T cells (not recorded which) from PBMCs. This clonotype was obtained from a human donor in good health, serving as a control.

The CDR3 coding sequence is TGTGCCAGCAGTTTAGATCCCCAGGACGAGCAGTACTTC. It specifies CASSLDPQDEQYF. The chain recombines TRBV12-3 or TRBV12-4 with TRBJ2-7; D call uncertain. The V gene lost 1 base and the J gene lost 5 bases, with 9 bases spanning the gap. CDR3 length equals 13 residues.